This T cell receptor (beta chain) was recorded in a study of blood T cell repertoires in COVID-19. Study-level information: T cells, B-cell-depleted T cells, or PBMCs provided the cDNA or gDNA that served as material.

This clone was found a few times. Looked up from germline, CDR1 is KGHDR and CDR2 is SFDVKD. This CDR3 comprises 13 residues. The ends were cut back, 9 bases at V and 3 bases at J, with 11 bases in the middle. In the original processing: Reference gene primers were amplified, and this amplification served to estimate nucleated cell counts. Sequencing used immunoSEQ multiplex PCR; TCRdb keeps in-frame clones, though not all of them. V and J calls and clone size come straight from that table; D and trimming were deduced from the DNA. Counted here are fewer than 500,000 clones, roughly 87% occurring once; the ten biggest clones make up about 0.65%.

The sequence was obtained from a woman aged 18-29 years who had recovered from COVID-19. Sequencing was carried out using PBMCs or T cells enriched from blood (not recorded which). The J gene is TRBJ2-1, the V gene TRBV24-1, with D possibly matching TRBD2 (5 bases). This CDR3 is CATGESDYNEQFF. CDR3 nucleotides: TGTGCCACCGGGGAGAGCGACTACAATGAGCAGTTCTTC.